This T cell receptor beta chain stems from a study of shared clonotypes between healthy human individuals (dated by TCRdb to about 2020). With regard to the full study: Three men and a couple of women, aged 18 to 49 years, made up the cohort. To increase sequencing depth and limit assay-specific biases, different laboratories used diverse techniques to prepare libraries and sequence TCR repertoires. To estimate repertoire size and how much clonotypes are shared between individuals, the study performed deep sequencing of blood TCR repertoires from roughly five healthy adults. Per donor, leukapheresis produced somewhere between about 0.9 and 9.5 billion PBMCs.

Using the deep immunoSEQ assay, TCR CDR3 regions were amplified from genomic DNA by multiplex PCR. For each cell subset, the extracted genomic DNA was distributed evenly across all wells of several immunoSEQ 96-well plates, and each plate served as one replicate. Each replicate PCR for unsorted PBMC received roughly 290 ng genomic DNA, equal to about 30,000 T cell genomes. Ten immunoSEQ deep assay plates were used to sequence the unsorted PBMC genomic DNA. Purified libraries were quantified with a Qubit 3.0 fluorometer, sized on a Bioanalyzer 2100, and re-quantified with the KAPA Library Quantification kit. Every immunoSEQ 96-well plate was sequenced on a separate single-read 150-cycle Illumina NextSeq 550 flow cell. In the paper's pipeline: Because only junctional sequences without quality scores were contained in the immunoSEQ output, filtering matching that applied to full-length reads could not be performed. Sequences were annotated with PyIR, a Python wrapper for IgBLAST v1.9, and V/J genes and CDR3 were assigned using IMGT germline references. Reads were removed for weak V/J assignments (E-value above 1e-6), missing CDR3, stop codons, out-of-frame junctions, or ambiguous translated residues. V3J clonotypes were defined by identical inferred V gene, J gene, and CDR3 amino acid sequence. To compute the percentage overlap between repertoires, the number of shared unique clonotypes was divided by the size of the smaller repertoire. Three approaches were used to assess repertoire richness: RTK rarefaction, the Chao1 estimator, and Recon v2.1 estimates of unobserved clonotypes. What TCRdb holds here is the immuneACCESS table cut down to in-frame rearrangements. Part of the clones is not present; checked against another copy, under half of the missing clones reflect an unresolved V gene, and the others are unexplained. The V and J calls and clone size come from that table; D and trimming were worked out from the DNA. Here the sample has some 510,000 clones; 70% to 80% occur a single time. The leading ten clones occupy 13% of the sample.

The donors were healthy, HIV-negative adults with no recently reported acute infections or vaccinations. Only Caucasian adults living in Nashville, Tennessee, USA were represented among the donors. For unsorted samples, 100 million or so PBMCs were counted, and genomic DNA was extracted using the QIAamp DNA Blood Mini kit. Blood was collected by leukapheresis, and PBMCs were isolated by Ficoll-Histopaque density gradient centrifugation and then cryopreserved in liquid nitrogen vapor phase. Results and caveats for the whole study, not just this receptor: Because the study included only a small number of donors, the genetic and exposure-history diversity represented was limited. Based on pairwise subsampling, the degree of clonotype sharing among donors was expected to be affected by sequencing depth. Sampling was restricted to blood, and TCR repertoires in tissues likely differ from the TCR repertoires found in blood.

Note on this clone: Its antigen remains undetermined. Base qualities are not at hand, and no much larger clone is one base apart.

The CDR3 goes from the cysteine to the phenylalanine over 13 residues. Only the CDR3 part of the read is kept: 39 bases, read in frame from the first base. V and J are truncated by 3 bases and 5 bases respectively, leaving an intervening sequence of 11 bases. CDR1 GTSNPN and CDR2 SVGIG were looked up in the germline V gene (reference sequence). This TCR was sampled from a woman in her 40s in good health. Some clones in this sample may be carry-over from other donors' samples. What was sequenced was PBMCs. In this chain, TRBV30 is recombined with TRBJ2-4, with the D assignment possibly TRBD1 or TRBD2, given 5 matching bases for each. The DNA sequence follows: TGTGCCTGGAGGGCCTCGGGGCAAAACATTCAGTACTTC. Translated, this is CAWRASGQNIQYF.